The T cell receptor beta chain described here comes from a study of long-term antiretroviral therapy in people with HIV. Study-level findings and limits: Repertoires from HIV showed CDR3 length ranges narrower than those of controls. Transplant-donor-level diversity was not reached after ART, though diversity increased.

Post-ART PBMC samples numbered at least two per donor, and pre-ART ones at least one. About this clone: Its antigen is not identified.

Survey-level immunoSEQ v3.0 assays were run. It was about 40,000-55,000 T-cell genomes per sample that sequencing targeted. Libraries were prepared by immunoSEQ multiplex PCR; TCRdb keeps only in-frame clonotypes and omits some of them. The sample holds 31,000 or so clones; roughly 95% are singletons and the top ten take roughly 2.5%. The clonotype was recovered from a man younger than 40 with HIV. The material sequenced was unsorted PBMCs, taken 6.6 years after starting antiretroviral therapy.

The CDR3: CASSQGPGGEAFF. CDR3 nucleotides: TGCGCCAGCAGCCAAGGGCCAGGGGGCGAAGCTTTCTTT. The genes are TRBV4-3 and TRBJ1-1, with 8 bases fitting TRBD1. Germline loops: CDR1 LGHNA, CDR2 YSLEER. The CDR3 length is 13 residues. Germline trimming cut 1 base from V and 8 bases from J; bases unmatched to any gene: 3.